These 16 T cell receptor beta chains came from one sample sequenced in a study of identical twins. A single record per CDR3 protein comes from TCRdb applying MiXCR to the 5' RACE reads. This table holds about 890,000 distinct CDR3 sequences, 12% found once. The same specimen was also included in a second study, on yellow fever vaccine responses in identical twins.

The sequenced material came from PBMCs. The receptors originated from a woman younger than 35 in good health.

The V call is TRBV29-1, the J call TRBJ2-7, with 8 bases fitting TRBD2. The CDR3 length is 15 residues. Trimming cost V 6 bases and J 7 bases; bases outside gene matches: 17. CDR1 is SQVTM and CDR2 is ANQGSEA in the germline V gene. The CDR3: CSVAQRLACSGEQYF. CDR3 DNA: TGCAGCGTCGCCCAAAGACTAGCGTGCTCCGGGGAGCAGTACTTC.

CDR3 nucleotides: TGCGCCAGCACAGGGGGAGGCTCTGGAAACACCATATATTTT. It codes for CASTGGGSGNTIYF. The gene calls are TRBV5-1 and TRBJ1-3, with 7 bases lining up with TRBD1. The germline CDR1 and CDR2 sequences are SGHRS and YFSETQ. The V gene end was trimmed by 6 bases and the J gene end by 0 bases; junction bases not matched to a gene: 3. This CDR3 comprises 14 residues.

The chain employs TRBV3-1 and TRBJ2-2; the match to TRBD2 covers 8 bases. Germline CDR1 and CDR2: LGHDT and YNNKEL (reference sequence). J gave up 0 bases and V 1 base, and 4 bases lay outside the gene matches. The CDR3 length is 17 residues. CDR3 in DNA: TGTGCCAGCAGCCAAGTTACTAGCGGAACGAACACCGGGGAGCTGTTTTTT. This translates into CASSQVTSGTNTGELFF.

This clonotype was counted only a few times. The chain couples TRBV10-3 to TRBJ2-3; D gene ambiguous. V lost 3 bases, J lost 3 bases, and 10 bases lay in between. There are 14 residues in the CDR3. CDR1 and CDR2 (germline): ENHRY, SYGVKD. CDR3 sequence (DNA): TGTGCCATCAGTGAAGACTCCCAGACAGATACGCAGTATTTT. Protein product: CAISEDSQTDTQYF.

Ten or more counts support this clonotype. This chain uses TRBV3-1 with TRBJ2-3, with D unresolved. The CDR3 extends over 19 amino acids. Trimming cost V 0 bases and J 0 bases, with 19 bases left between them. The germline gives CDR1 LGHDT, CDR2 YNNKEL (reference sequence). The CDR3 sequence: CASSQDEVRRRKSTDTQYF. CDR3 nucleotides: TGTGCCAGCAGCCAAGATGAAGTACGGCGGCGGAAGAGCACAGATACGCAGTATTTT.

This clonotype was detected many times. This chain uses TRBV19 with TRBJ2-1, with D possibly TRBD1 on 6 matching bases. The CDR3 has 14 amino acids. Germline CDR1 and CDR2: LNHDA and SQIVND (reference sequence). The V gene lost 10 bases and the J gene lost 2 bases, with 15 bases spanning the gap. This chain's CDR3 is CATHSGHTYNEQFF. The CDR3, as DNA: TGTGCCACCCACTCGGGACACACCTACAATGAGCAGTTCTTC. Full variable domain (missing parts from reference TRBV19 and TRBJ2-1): DGGITQSPKYLFRKEGQNVTLSCEQNLNHDAMYWYRQDPGQGLRLIYYSQIVNDFQKGDIAEGYSVSREKKESFPLTVTSAQKNPTAFYLCATHSGHTYNEQFFGPGTRLTVL.

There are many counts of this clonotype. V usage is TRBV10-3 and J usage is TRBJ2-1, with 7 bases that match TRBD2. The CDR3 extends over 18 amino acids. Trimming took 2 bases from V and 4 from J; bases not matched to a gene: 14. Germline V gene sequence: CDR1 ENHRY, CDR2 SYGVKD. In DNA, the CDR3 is TGTGCCATCAGTGAGAGGGGTTGGCGGGAGACCCCTTACAATGAGCAGTTCTTC. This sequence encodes CAISERGWRETPYNEQFF.

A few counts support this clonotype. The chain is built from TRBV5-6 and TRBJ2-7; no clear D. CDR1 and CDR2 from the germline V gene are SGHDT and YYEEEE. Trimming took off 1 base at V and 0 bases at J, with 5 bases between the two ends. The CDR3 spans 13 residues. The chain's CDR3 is CASSLLNSYEQYF. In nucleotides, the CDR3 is TGTGCCAGCAGCTTGCTGAACTCCTACGAGCAGTACTTC.

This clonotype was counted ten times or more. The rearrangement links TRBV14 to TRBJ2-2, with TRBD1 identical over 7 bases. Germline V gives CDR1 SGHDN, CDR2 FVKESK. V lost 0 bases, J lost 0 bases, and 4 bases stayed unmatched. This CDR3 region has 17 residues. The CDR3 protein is CASSQETGTANTGELFF. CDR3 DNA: TGTGCCAGCAGCCAAGAAACCGGGACAGCGAACACCGGGGAGCTGTTTTTT. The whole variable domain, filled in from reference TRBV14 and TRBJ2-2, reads EAGVTQFPSHSVIEKGQTVTLRCDPISGHDNLYWYRRVMGKEIKFLLHFVKESKQDESGMPNNRFLAERTGGTYSTLKVQPAELEDSGVYFCASSQETGTANTGELFFGEGSRLTVL.

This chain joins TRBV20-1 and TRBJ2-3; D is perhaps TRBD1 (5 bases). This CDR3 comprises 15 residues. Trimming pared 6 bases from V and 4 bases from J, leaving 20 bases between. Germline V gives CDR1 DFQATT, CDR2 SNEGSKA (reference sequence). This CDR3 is CSADSRGETPDTQYF. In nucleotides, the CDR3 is TGCAGTGCCGATTCTAGGGGTGAGACCCCAGATACGCAGTATTTT.

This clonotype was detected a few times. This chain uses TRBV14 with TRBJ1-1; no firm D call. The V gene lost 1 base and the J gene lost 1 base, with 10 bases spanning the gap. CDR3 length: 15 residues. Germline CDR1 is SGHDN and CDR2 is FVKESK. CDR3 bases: TGTGCCAGCAGCCAAGTCGAGTTCAGGAACACTGAAGCTTTCTTT. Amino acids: CASSQVEFRNTEAFF. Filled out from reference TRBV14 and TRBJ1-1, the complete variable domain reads EAGVTQFPSHSVIEKGQTVTLRCDPISGHDNLYWYRRVMGKEIKFLLHFVKESKQDESGMPNNRFLAERTGGTYSTLKVQPAELEDSGVYFCASSQVEFRNTEAFFGQGTRLTVV.

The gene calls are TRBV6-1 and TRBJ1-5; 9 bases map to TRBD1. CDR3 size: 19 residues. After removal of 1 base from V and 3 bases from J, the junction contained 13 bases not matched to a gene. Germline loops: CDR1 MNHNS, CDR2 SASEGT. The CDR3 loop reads CASSEVRDRVGNFNQPQHF. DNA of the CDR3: TGTGCCAGCAGTGAAGTCCGGGACAGGGTGGGAAATTTCAATCAGCCCCAGCATTTT.

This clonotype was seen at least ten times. The CDR3 loop is CASSQGQGISEQFF. CDR3 bases: TGTGCCAGCAGCCAAGGACAGGGGATCTCTGAGCAGTTCTTC. The rearrangement uses TRBV3-1 and TRBJ2-1; 8 bases map to TRBD1. V was pared by 1 base and J by 9 bases, with 5 bases of the junction left unmatched. This CDR3 is built from 14 residues. Germline CDR1 and CDR2: LGHDT and YNNKEL (reference sequence).

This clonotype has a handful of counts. The CDR3 is CASSEDRGMATEAFF. In nucleotides, the CDR3 is TGTGCCAGCAGTGAAGACAGGGGGATGGCCACTGAAGCTTTCTTT. The rearrangement links TRBV6-1 to TRBJ1-1; 8 nucleotides line up with TRBD1. Trimming took 1 base from V and 4 from J; bases not matched to a gene: 5. The CDR3 totals 15 residues. Germline V gene lookup returns CDR1 MNHNS and CDR2 SASEGT.

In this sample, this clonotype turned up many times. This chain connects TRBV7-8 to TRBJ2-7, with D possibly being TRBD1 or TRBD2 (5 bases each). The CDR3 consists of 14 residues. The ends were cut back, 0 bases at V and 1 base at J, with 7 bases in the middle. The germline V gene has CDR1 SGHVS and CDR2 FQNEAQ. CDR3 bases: TGTGCCAGCAGCTTAGCGAGGGGATCCTACGAGCAGTACTTC. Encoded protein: CASSLARGSYEQYF.

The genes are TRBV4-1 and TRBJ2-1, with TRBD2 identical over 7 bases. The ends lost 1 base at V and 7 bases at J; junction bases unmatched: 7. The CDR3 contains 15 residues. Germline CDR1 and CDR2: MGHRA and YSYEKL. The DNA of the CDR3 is TGCGCCAGCAGCCAAGGGCGCGGGAGCGTGAATGAGCAGTTCTTC. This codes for CASSQGRGSVNEQFF.